A selection of T cell receptor beta chains follows, all from one sample in a study of cytomegalovirus exposure and HLA in healthy donors. Generated by immunoSEQ multiplex PCR, the TCRdb table keeps only in-frame clones and is missing some. The sample carries more than 85,000 clones, approximately 76% recorded once. Sequencing input: PBMCs. The source is a man younger than 45 in good health and CMV-seropositive. The CDR3 runs from the conserved cysteine through the conserved F or W. The D gene is left open where the match is weak. The size field is filled for only some rows; it gives once, few, many or a size class.

D	V	size	J	CDR3	DNA
NA	TRBV5-1	NA	TRBJ1-1	CASSSWGGTEMGTEAFF	TGCGCCAGCAGCTCTTGGGGCGGGACGGAGATGGGCACTGAAGCTTTCTTT
NA	TRBV7-9	NA	TRBJ2-1	CASSLVDSYYNEQFF	TGTGCCAGCAGCTTAGTGGACAGCTACTACAATGAGCAGTTCTTC
NA	TRBV6-5	NA	TRBJ1-3	CASVEQGSGNTIYF	TGTGCCAGCGTTGAACAGGGTTCTGGAAACACCATATATTTT
TRBD1	TRBV4-2	NA	TRBJ1-5	CASSQPDRGSNQPQHF	TGTGCCAGCAGCCAACCCGACAGGGGCAGCAATCAGCCCCAGCATTTT
NA	TRBV7-2	NA	TRBJ2-2	CASSSGSIVGRATGELFF	TGTGCCAGCAGCTCCGGTAGCATTGTGGGGCGCGCCACCGGGGAGCTGTTTTTT
TRBD1	TRBV25-1	few	TRBJ1-1	CASRPETGRYEAFF	TGTGCCAGCCGACCCGAGACAGGGCGGTACGAAGCTTTCTTT
NA	TRBV19	few	TRBJ2-7	CASSPDGNSYEQYF	TGTGCCAGTAGCCCCGACGGGAATTCCTACGAGCAGTACTTC
TRBD1	TRBV28	NA	TRBJ1-5	CASSFGQVNQPQHF	TGTGCCAGCAGTTTCGGACAGGTTAATCAGCCCCAGCATTTT
TRBD2	TRBV13	NA	TRBJ2-5	CASSSEVAGGETQYF	TGTGCCAGCAGCTCCGAAGTAGCGGGGGGGGAGACCCAGTACTTC
NA	TRBV4-1	NA	TRBJ1-3	CASSQEPGGTGNTIYF	TGCGCCAGCAGCCAAGAACCCGGGGGGACTGGAAACACCATATATTTT
NA	TRBV10-3	NA	TRBJ2-5	CAISGDLGETQYF	TGTGCCATCAGTGGGGACTTGGGGGAGACCCAGTACTTC
NA	TRBV19	NA	TRBJ2-6	CASSYGANVLTF	TGTGCCAGTAGTTATGGGGCCAACGTCCTGACTTTC
NA	TRBV7-9	NA	TRBJ2-5	CASSLAVETQYF	TGTGCCAGCAGCTTAGCCGTAGAGACCCAGTACTTC
TRBD1	TRBV18	NA	TRBJ2-3	CASSLVRTGSTDTQYF	TGTGCCAGCTCATTGGTTCGGACAGGCAGCACAGATACGCAGTATTTT
NA	TRBV30	NA	TRBJ1-1	CAWSVYPSNTEAFF	TGTGCCTGGAGTGTATACCCAAGCAACACTGAAGCTTTCTTT
TRBD1	TRBV6-5	NA	TRBJ2-7	CASSTVGQNYEQYF	TGTGCCAGCAGTACAGTGGGACAGAACTACGAGCAGTACTTC
NA	TRBV7-2	NA	TRBJ1-2	CASSVDRPYGYTF	TGTGCCAGCAGCGTAGACAGGCCCTATGGCTACACCTTC
TRBD1	TRBV6-6	few	TRBJ1-4	CASSYLGQGFGEKLFF	TGTGCCAGCAGTTACCTCGGACAGGGGTTTGGTGAAAAACTGTTTTTT
NA	TRBV6-5	once	TRBJ1-5	CASSRSRGYDQPQHF	TGTGCCAGCAGCCGATCCAGGGGCTATGATCAGCCCCAGCATTTT
NA	TRBV6-5	NA	TRBJ1-5	CASSYSMGLNQPQHF	TGTGCCAGCAGTTACTCGATGGGGCTCAATCAGCCCCAGCATTTT
TRBD1	TRBV30	NA	TRBJ2-7	CAYSTGDNYEQYF	TGTGCCTACTCGACAGGGGACAACTACGAGCAGTACTTC
NA	TRBV7-7	NA	TRBJ2-7	CASSFAQGHEQYF	TGTGCTAGCAGCTTCGCACAGGGACACGAGCAGTACTTC
TRBD1	TRBV13	NA	TRBJ1-1	CASSGTGEAFF	TGTGCCAGCAGCGGGACAGGTGAAGCTTTCTTT
TRBD1	TRBV9	NA	TRBJ2-1	CASSAGTGTDNEQFF	TGTGCCAGCAGCGCCGGGACAGGTACGGACAATGAGCAGTTCTTC
TRBD1	TRBV29-1	NA	TRBJ2-3	CSVQGVSGATDTQYF	TGCAGCGTTCAGGGGGTGTCAGGGGCTACAGATACGCAGTATTTT
NA	TRBV6-6	NA	TRBJ2-5	CASTETGGGDKTQYF	TGTGCCAGCACCGAGACGGGCGGGGGCGATAAGACCCAGTACTTC
TRBD1	TRBV5-6	few	TRBJ2-3	CASSFLEGTATTDTQYF	TGTGCCAGCAGCTTCCTAGAGGGGACAGCGACTACAGATACGCAGTATTTT
TRBD2	TRBV4-1	NA	TRBJ2-1	CASSQGGGSYNEQFF	TGCGCCAGCAGCCAAGGCGGGGGTTCCTACAATGAGCAGTTCTTC
TRBD2	TRBV15	NA	TRBJ2-5	CATSRDPLAGGPIEETQYF	TGTGCCACCAGCAGAGATCCACTAGCGGGGGGGCCCATAGAAGAGACCCAGTACTTC
TRBD2	TRBV6-6	NA	TRBJ2-2	CASRVAGGSTGELFF	TGTGCCAGCAGAGTAGCGGGGGGGAGCACCGGGGAGCTGTTTTTT
NA	TRBV7-9	once	TRBJ2-7	CASSPRLGQRDEQYF	TGTGCCAGCAGCCCTCGACTTGGCCAGCGGGACGAGCAGTACTTC
TRBD2	TRBV7-9	NA	TRBJ2-3	CSSSLGLAGSTDTQYF	TGTTCCAGCAGCTTAGGACTAGCGGGGAGCACAGATACGCAGTATTTT